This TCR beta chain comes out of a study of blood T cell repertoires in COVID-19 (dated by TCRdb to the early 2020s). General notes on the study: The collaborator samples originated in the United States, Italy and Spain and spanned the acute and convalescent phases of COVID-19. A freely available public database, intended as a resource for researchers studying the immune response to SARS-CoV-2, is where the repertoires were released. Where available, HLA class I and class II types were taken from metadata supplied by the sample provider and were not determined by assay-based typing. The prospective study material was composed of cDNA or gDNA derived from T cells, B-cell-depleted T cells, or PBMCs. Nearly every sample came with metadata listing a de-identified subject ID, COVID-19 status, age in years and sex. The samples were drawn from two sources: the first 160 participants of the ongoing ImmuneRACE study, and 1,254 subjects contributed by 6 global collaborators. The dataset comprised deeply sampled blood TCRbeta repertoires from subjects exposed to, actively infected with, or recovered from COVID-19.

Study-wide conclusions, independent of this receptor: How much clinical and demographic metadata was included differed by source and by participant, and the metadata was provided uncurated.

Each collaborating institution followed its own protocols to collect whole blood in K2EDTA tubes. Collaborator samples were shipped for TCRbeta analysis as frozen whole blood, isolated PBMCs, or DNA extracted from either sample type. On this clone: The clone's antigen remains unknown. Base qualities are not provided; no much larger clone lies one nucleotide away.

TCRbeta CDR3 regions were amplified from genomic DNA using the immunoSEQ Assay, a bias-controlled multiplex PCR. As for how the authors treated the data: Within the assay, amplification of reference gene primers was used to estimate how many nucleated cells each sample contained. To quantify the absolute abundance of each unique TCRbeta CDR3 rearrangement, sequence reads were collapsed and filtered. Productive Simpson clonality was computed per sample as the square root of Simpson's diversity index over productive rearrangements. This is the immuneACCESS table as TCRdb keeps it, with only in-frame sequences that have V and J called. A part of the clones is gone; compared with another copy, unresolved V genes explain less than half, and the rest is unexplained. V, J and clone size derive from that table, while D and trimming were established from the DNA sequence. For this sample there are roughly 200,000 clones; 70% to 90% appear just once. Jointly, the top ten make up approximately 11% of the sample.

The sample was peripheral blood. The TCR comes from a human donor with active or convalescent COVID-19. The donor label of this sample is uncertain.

The CDR3 protein is CASSQKSNTEAFF. The nucleotides are TGTGCCAGCAGCCAAAAATCTAACACTGAAGCTTTCTTT. This sequence uses TRBV3-1 (or the pseudogene TRBV3-2) and TRBJ1-1, with the D gene not confidently named. V sheds 2 bases and J sheds 2 bases, leaving 6 bases between their ends. CDR1 is given as LGHDT and CDR2 as YNNKEL, both from the germline V gene (reference sequence). Taken from cysteine to phenylalanine, the CDR3 has 13 residues. CDR3 DNA only is kept here, 39 bases in frame from base 1.